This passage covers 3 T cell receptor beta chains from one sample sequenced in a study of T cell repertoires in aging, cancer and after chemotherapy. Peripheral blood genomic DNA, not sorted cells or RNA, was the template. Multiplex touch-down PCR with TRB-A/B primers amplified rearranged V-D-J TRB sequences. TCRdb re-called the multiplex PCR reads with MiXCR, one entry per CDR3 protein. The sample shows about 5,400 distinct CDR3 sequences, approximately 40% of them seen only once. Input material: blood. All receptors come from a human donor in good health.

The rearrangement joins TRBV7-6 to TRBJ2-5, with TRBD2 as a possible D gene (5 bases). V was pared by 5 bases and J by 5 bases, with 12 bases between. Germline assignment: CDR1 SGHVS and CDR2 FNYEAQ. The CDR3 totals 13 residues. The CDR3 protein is CASSPEVRETQYF. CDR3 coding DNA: TGTGCCAGCAGCCCGGAGGTTCGGGAGACCCAGTACTTC.

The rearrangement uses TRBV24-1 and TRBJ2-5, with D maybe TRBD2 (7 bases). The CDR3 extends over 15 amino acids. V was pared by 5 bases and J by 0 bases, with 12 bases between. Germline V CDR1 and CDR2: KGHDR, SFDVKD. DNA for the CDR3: TGTGCCACCAGTGGCGGGGGCGGGTACCAAGAGACCCAGTACTTC. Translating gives CATSGGGGYQETQYF.

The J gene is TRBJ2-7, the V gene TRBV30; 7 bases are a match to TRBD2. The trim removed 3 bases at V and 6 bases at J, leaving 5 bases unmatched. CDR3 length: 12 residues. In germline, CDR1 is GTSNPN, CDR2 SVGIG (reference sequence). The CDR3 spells CAWSRTRLEQYF. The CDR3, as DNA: TGTGCCTGGAGCCGGACTAGGCTCGAGCAGTACTTC.